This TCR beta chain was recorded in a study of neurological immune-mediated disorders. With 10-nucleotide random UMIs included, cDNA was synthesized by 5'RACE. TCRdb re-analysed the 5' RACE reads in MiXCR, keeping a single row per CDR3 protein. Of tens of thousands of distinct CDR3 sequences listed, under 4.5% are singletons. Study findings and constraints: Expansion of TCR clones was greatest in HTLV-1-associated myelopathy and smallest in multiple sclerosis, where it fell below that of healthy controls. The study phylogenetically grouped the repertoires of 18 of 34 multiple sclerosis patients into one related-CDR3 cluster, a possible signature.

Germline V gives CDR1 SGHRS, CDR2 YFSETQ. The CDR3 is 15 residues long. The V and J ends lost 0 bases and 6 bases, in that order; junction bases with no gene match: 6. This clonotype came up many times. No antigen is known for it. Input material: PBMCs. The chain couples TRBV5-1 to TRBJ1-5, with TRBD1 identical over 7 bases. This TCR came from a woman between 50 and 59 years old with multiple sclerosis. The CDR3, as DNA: TGCGCCAGCAGCTTGGAAGGGGGCACTGGTCAGCCCCAGCATTTT. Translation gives CASSLEGGTGQPQHF.